These T cell receptor beta chains were read from a single sample in a study of neurological immune-mediated disorders. TCRdb itself ran the 5' RACE reads through MiXCR, one entry per CDR3 protein. The data show over 60,000 distinct CDR3 sequences, around 5% seen once. What was sequenced was PBMCs. The receptors were gathered from a woman in her 50s with multiple sclerosis. Each CDR3 is given with its conserved first and last residue. Each record gives: clone size, J gene, V gene, D gene, CDR3 DNA, CDR3 protein. The D gene is left open where the match is weak. For some rows the clone size is stated as once, few or many, or as a class when expanded; others skip it.

>many|TRBJ2-7|TRBV11-2|TRBD2
TGTGCCAGCAGCCCGGGACTAGCGGGGAGCTCCTACGAGCAGTACTTC
CASSPGLAGSSYEQYF
>many|TRBJ1-2|TRBV12-3/TRBV12-4|TRBD1
TGTGCCAGCAGCTTTCCCTCGGACAGGGGACCTTATGGCTACACCTTC
CASSFPSDRGPYGYTF
>many|TRBJ2-7|TRBV6-6|-
TGTGCCAGCAGTCCTATCCTCCGCGAGCAGTACTTC
CASSPILREQYF
>many|TRBJ2-3|TRBV7-8|TRBD2
TGTGCCAGCAGCTTAGATAGGGACTATAGCACAGATACGCAGTATTTT
CASSLDRDYSTDTQYF
>many|TRBJ2-2|TRBV6-2/TRBV6-3|-
TGTGCCAGCAGTTACTCGTGGGGGTTCGGGGAGCTGTTTTTT
CASSYSWGFGELFF
>many|TRBJ1-3|TRBV29-1|-
TGCAGCGCCGCCCAAAACTCTGGAAACACCATATATTTT
CSAAQNSGNTIYF
>many|TRBJ2-1|TRBV20-1|-
TGCAGTGCTGGCCGTGGGTTGGAGCAGTTCTTC
CSAGRGLEQFF
>many|TRBJ2-1|TRBV20-1|-
TGCAGTGCTAGAGAGCGGAGAACTGGGGGGTACAATGAGCAGTTCTTC
CSARERRTGGYNEQFF
>many|TRBJ1-2|TRBV20-1|TRBD1
TGCAGTGCAGGACAGGGAGGTGGCTACACCTTC
CSAGQGGGYTF
>many|TRBJ1-2|TRBV5-1|TRBD1
TGCGCCAGCAGCTACGGCGACAGGGAGATAAGAGGCTACACCTTC
CASSYGDREIRGYTF
>many|TRBJ2-7|TRBV5-1|TRBD1
TGCGCCAGCAGCTTGGCTGTGGACAGGGGGTACGAGCAGTACTTC
CASSLAVDRGYEQYF
>-|TRBJ1-5|TRBV6-1|TRBD1
TGTGCCAGCAGTGAAGAGGTAACCCGGACAGGGAACCAGCCCCAGCATTTT
CASSEEVTRTGNQPQHF
>many|TRBJ2-3|TRBV4-3|TRBD2
TGCGCCAGCGGCCTCGGCAACAGCGGGGCAGATACGCAGTATTTT
CASGLGNSGADTQYF
>many|TRBJ2-5|TRBV5-1|-
TGCGCCAGCGGGGATCAAGAGACCCAGTACTTC
CASGDQETQYF
>many|TRBJ2-7|TRBV10-3|-
TGTGCCATCAGTGATCGGGACATATTTTACGAGCAGTACTTC
CAISDRDIFYEQYF
>few|TRBJ2-2|TRBV29-1|TRBD2
TGCAGCGTTGAAGATCTTTCTAGCGGGGGACCCTTCCTAGGCGGGGAGCTGTTTTTT
CSVEDLSSGGPFLGGELFF
>many|TRBJ1-1|TRBV5-1|-
TGCGCCAGCAGCTTGGCGGCGACAAGCAACACTGAAGCTTTCTTT
CASSLAATSNTEAFF
>many|TRBJ2-1|TRBV20-1|TRBD1
TGCAGTGCTCCCCTAAGGACAGGGCCCAATGAGCAGTTCTTC
CSAPLRTGPNEQFF
>many|TRBJ1-2|TRBV5-1|TRBD1
TGCGCCAGCAGCTCCCGGGACAGGGAGTTGAGCTATGGCTACACCTTC
CASSSRDRELSYGYTF
>few|TRBJ1-4|TRBV7-2|TRBD1
TGTGCCAGCAGCCACGACAGGGCTAATGAAAAACTGTTTTTT
CASSHDRANEKLFF
>many|TRBJ2-1|TRBV12-3/TRBV12-4|TRBD1
TGTGCCAGCAGTTTCCCCAAAGGACAGGGGCAGTTCTTC
CASSFPKGQGQFF
>many|TRBJ2-6|TRBV6-5|-
TGTGCCAGCAGTTCCGTAGGGGCTACTGGGGCCAACGTCCTGACTTTC
CASSSVGATGANVLTF
>many|TRBJ1-6|TRBV6-1|-
TGTGCCAGCAGTGATCACCAGGGGCAATGGTCACCCCTCAACTTT
CASSDHQGQWSPLNF
>many|TRBJ2-3|TRBV27|-
TGTGCCAGCAGTTTCCCCGATAGTAAAAATACGCAGTATTTT
CASSFPDSKNTQYF
>many|TRBJ2-7|TRBV15|TRBD1
TGTGCCACTACCGGGACAGCCAACTCCGAGCAGTACTTC
CATTGTANSEQYF
>few|TRBJ1-2|TRBV6-6|-
TGTGCCAGCAGTTTTTCGACAGATAACTATGGCTACACCTTC
CASSFSTDNYGYTF
>many|TRBJ2-5|TRBV5-1|-
TGCGCCAGCAGAATGGTGACCCAAGAGACCCAGTACTTC
CASRMVTQETQYF
>many|TRBJ2-3|TRBV7-2|TRBD2
TGTGCCAGCAGCTTAGACGGCGGGGGTCCAGATACGCAGTATTTT
CASSLDGGGPDTQYF
>many|TRBJ1-6|TRBV12-3/TRBV12-4|-
TGTGCCAGCACTAAAGGGTCAGGGTTCTATAATTCACCCCTCCACTTT
CASTKGSGFYNSPLHF
>many|TRBJ2-3|TRBV7-9|-
TGTGCCAGCAGCCCAGGGGCCTCCTTAACAGATACGCAGTATTTT
CASSPGASLTDTQYF
>-|TRBJ2-7|TRBV10-1|-
TGCGCCAGCAGTGACGATTGTTCGGTCCCCAAAGTCTACGAGCAGTACTTC
CASSDDCSVPKVYEQYF
>many|TRBJ1-4|TRBV20-1|-
TGCAGTGCTAGAGACGACCCGCCTGCAACTAATGAAAAACTGTTTTTT
CSARDDPPATNEKLFF